One T cell receptor beta chain is described in this entry. Antigen specificity is unknown. This entry is derived from a study of CD8 T cells in ankylosing spondylitis. Researchers built TCR beta libraries using quantitative 5'-RACE with molecular barcodes. TCRdb re-called the 5' RACE reads with MiXCR, one entry per CDR3 protein. Counted here are 450,000 or so distinct CDR3 sequences, around 26% occurring once; the ten biggest clones make up approximately 1%. This CDR3 is built from 15 residues. The V segment lost 5 bases and the J segment 0 bases; nucleotides outside the gene matches: 6. The germline CDR1 and CDR2 sequences are SQVTM and ANQGSEA. Study results and caveats: Clones that were linked to disease were CD8+ and were relatively rare in peripheral blood. Some of these motif variants have turned up before, in reports on reactive arthritis synovial fluid and blood. As reported, disease-linked clones showed significant enrichment in matched ankylosing spondylitis synovial fluid. Made up of about eight highly homologous variants, a TCR beta motif appeared characteristic of ankylosing spondylitis blood.

Sequenced input: blood, either unsorted or a sorted T cell fraction (not recorded which). This receptor was identified in a male donor with ankylosing spondylitis. The V call is TRBV29-1, the J call TRBJ2-1; 8 nucleotides match TRBD2. The DNA of the CDR3 is TGCAGCGTTCCTGGTCGGGGGGGCTCCTACAATGAGCAGTTCTTC. Its protein is CSVPGRGGSYNEQFF.